This is a list of T cell receptor beta chains from one sample in a study of T-cell reconstitution after alpha-beta-depleted transplantation in children. Each CDR3 protein is one row after TCRdb ran MiXCR on the PCR reads. The sample shows approximately 300,000 distinct CDR3 sequences, over 7% of them seen only once. This sample comprised peripheral blood, obtained 360 days after TCRalphabeta/CD19-depleted stem cell transplant. The receptors derive from a female patient between 2 and 15 years old who had a stem cell transplant for Fanconi anemia, so the T cells may come from the graft donor. CDR3s leave out the opening cysteine and the closing phenylalanine or tryptophan. A D gene is named only where the DNA matches it firmly.

v_call	d_call	cdr3_length	cdr3_aa
TRBV11-2	-	11	ASSLGDPVEQY
TRBV12-3/TRBV12-4	TRBD1	9	ASSTGVKLF
TRBV19	-	10	ASSITYNEQF
TRBV7-9	-	9	ADGPNNEQF
TRBV20-1	TRBD1	11	SAPGQGTDEQY
TRBV5-1	-	14	ASSSAIGVFQETQY
TRBV7-8	TRBD1	12	ASSLAYRGDGYT
TRBV5-1	TRBD2	13	ASSLAATSGDTQY
TRBV9	TRBD1	12	ASSAEPDRVGLF
TRBV12-3/TRBV12-4	TRBD2	13	ASSPMGLVKDTQY
TRBV6-2/TRBV6-3	-	10	ASSWEIGELF
TRBV5-1	-	12	ASSSAPGPGELF
TRBV25-1	TRBD2	13	ASSETSGFQETQY
TRBV3-1	-	13	ASSQGSRGRDEQY
TRBV20-1	TRBD2	11	SARDGGEETQY
TRBV7-9	TRBD2	12	ASSDRLAGNEQF
TRBV20-1	-	12	SVFRRTRTDTQY
TRBV19	TRBD1	13	ASSQGTGDRQPQH
TRBV2	-	12	ASSEGDFPTEAF
TRBV4-1	TRBD2	13	ASSHATSGRSQQF
TRBV7-8	-	12	ASSLNPGGTEAF
TRBV7-2	TRBD1	15	ASSPDPPQGAGETQY
TRBV27	-	12	ASSLSGRPTEAF
TRBV29-1	-	11	SVEGRLNTEAF
TRBV3-1	TRBD2	12	ASSQVAGAAEQY
TRBV7-6	-	9	ASSSPGELF
TRBV6-5	-	11	ASSYSTDRTQY
TRBV12-3/TRBV12-4	-	13	ASSSGVTSYNEQF
TRBV4-2	TRBD2	14	ASSQVAGGPADEQY
TRBV2	-	14	ASSNNGLGTYNEQF
TRBV9	TRBD1	15	ASSPPQGTGSLETQY
TRBV27	TRBD2	14	ASSASSGSFADTQY
TRBV10-2	-	13	ATQDHQSSYNEQF
TRBV20-1	-	14	SARDGPGGQGQPQH
TRBV6-5	TRBD1	13	ASKPGQGYYNEQF
TRBV20-1	-	13	SARDGEGLGTEAF
TRBV9	-	12	ASSVVPDSYEQY
TRBV4-2	-	14	ASSHPGRENTGELF
TRBV4-1	TRBD1	13	ASSQGQGVTYEQY
TRBV20-1	TRBD2	16	SARDQGASGGAYRIQF
TRBV6-2/TRBV6-3	-	12	ASKKWRGYNEQF